The 8 T cell receptor beta chains below were found in one sample sequenced in a study of T cells in Graves' hyperthyroidism and ophthalmopathy. What was amplified from RNA transcripts were TCR beta CDR3 regions. The TCR CDR3 was amplified in a first-round RT-PCR using the HTBI primer set. TCRdb processed the multiplex PCR reads anew with MiXCR; each CDR3 protein has one entry. This sample has about 500,000 distinct CDR3 sequences, with 17% found just once. What was sequenced was blood. These TCRs come from a woman aged 18-29 years with Graves' ophthalmopathy.

The chain uses TRBV6-2 or TRBV6-3 and TRBJ2-1; the match to TRBD2 covers 9 bases. V trimming: 6 bases; J trimming: 5 bases; junction bases outside the gene matches: 14. The CDR3 covers 17 residues. The germline gives CDR1 MNHEY, CDR2 SVGEGT. Written as DNA, the CDR3 is TGTGCCAGCAGCAAAGGTTTCGGTGGCGGGGGGGACAATGAGCAGTTCTTC. Its protein is CASSKGFGGGGDNEQFF.

The chain uses TRBV2 and TRBJ2-7, with D maybe TRBD2 (5 bases). This CDR3 contains 14 residues. Trimming shortened V by 3 bases and J by 7 bases, and 16 bases separated the two germline ends. CDR1 is SNHLY and CDR2 is FYNNEI in the germline V gene. CDR3 nucleotide sequence: TGTGCCAGCAGTGAGGACTGGATCTCGGAGGAGCAGTACTTC. This gives the protein CASSEDWISEEQYF.

This clonotype was recorded at least ten times. V gene TRBV11-2 combines with J gene TRBJ1-1, with TRBD1 matching 7 bases. Germline V gene data show CDR1 as SGHAT and CDR2 as FQNNGV. The J segment lost 7 bases and the V segment lost 4 bases, leaving 9 bases of the junction unmatched. CDR3 size: 14 residues. The CDR3 DNA reads TGTGCCAGCAGCTCAGCTCCACAGGGGATTGAAGCTTTCTTT. Its protein is CASSSAPQGIEAFF. Combining the CDR3 with reference TRBV11-2 and TRBJ1-1 gives the whole variable domain EAGVAQSPRYKIIEKRQSVAFWCNPISGHATLYWYQQILGQGPKLLIQFQNNGVVDDSQLPKDRFSAERLKGVDSTLKIQPAKLEDSAVYLCASSSAPQGIEAFFGQGTRLTVV.

This clonotype appeared a few times. The chain recombines TRBV2 with TRBJ1-6; no definite D call. This CDR3 region has 16 residues. Germline V gene data show CDR1 as SNHLY and CDR2 as FYNNEI. Trimming cost V 3 bases and J 0 bases, with 9 bases left between them. The CDR3 protein is CASSDGESSYNSPLHF. The CDR3 bases are TGTGCCAGCAGTGATGGGGAGAGCTCCTATAATTCACCCCTCCACTTT.

The chain is built from TRBV28 and TRBJ2-6, with D unresolved. The germline gives CDR1 MDHEN, CDR2 SYDVKM. The CDR3 extends over 16 amino acids. V lost 7 bases to trimming and J lost 2 bases, with 15 bases between them. The CDR3 sequence: CASTSDGHPGANVLTF. The CDR3 DNA sequence: TGTGCCAGCACATCTGATGGCCACCCTGGGGCCAACGTCCTGACTTTC. The complete variable domain, with remaining parts taken from reference TRBV28 and TRBJ2-6, reads DVKVTQSSRYLVKRTGEKVFLECVQDMDHENMFWYRQDPGLGLRLIYFSYDVKMKEKGDIPEGYSVSREKKERFSLILESASTNQTSMYLCASTSDGHPGANVLTFGAGSRLTVL.

This clonotype appeared a few times. The chain carries TRBV4-1 and TRBJ2-5; 15 positions agree with TRBD2. Losses at the gene ends were 2 bases for V and 6 bases for J; bases not matched to a gene: 4. Germline V gene data show CDR1 as MGHRA and CDR2 as YSYEKL. There are 16 residues in the CDR3. CDR3: CASSQPGTSGGKTQYF. CDR3 DNA: TGCGCCAGCAGCCAACCTGGGACTAGCGGGGGGAAGACCCAGTACTTC.

The table lists this clonotype with many counts. The chain uses TRBV28 and TRBJ2-3; tentatively, D is TRBD1 (6 bases). V gave up 3 bases and J gave up 2 bases, with 9 bases separating them. The CDR3 covers 14 residues. Germline V gives CDR1 MDHEN, CDR2 SYDVKM. For the CDR3, the DNA is TGTGCCAGCAGTTTCGGACAGCACACAGATACGCAGTATTTT. It codes for CASSFGQHTDTQYF.

The chain carries TRBV4-2 and TRBJ2-2; maybe TRBD2 (6 bases). Germline V lookup: CDR1 LGHNA, CDR2 YNFKEQ. Trimming took off 4 bases at V and 0 bases at J, with 18 bases between the two ends. CDR3 length: 18 amino acids. This chain's CDR3 is CASSLTQGRGTNTGELFF. CDR3 DNA sequence: TGTGCCAGCAGCCTAACGCAAGGACGGGGGACGAACACCGGGGAGCTGTTTTTT.